Below, 21 T cell receptor beta chains from the same sample are listed, as sequenced in a study of T cell changes during pregnancy in multiple sclerosis. The repertoire was sequenced with immunoSEQ multiplex PCR; TCRdb's copy has only in-frame clones and lacks some. The table lists more than 65,000 clones, 91% of them singletons, with approximately 2.4% in the top ten. The specimen was peripheral blood, collected in the first trimester of pregnancy. The receptors derive from a female donor with multiple sclerosis, enrolled in a pregnancy study.

The CDR3 reads CASRTGTGTYEQYF. DNA of the CDR3: TGTGCCAGCAGGACAGGGACGGGAACCTACGAGCAGTACTTC. The chain recombines TRBV6-1 with TRBJ2-7, with TRBD1 matching 7 bases. The CDR3 sequence is 14 residues long. CDR1 is MNHNS, CDR2 SASEGT, per germline. V gave up 6 bases and J gave up 2 bases; unmatched junction bases: 7.

This chain uses TRBV9 with TRBJ2-7, with D tentatively TRBD1 (5 bases). The CDR3 spans 16 residues. CDR1 SGDLS and CDR2 YYNGEE come from the germline V gene. Trimming took 0 bases from V and 0 from J, leaving 13 bases between them. CDR3: CASSVGWGLSSYEQYF. The CDR3 DNA is TGTGCCAGCAGCGTAGGCTGGGGCCTATCCTCCTACGAGCAGTACTTC.

The chain is built from TRBV9 and TRBJ1-2; 8 positions agree with TRBD1. V trimming: 1 base; J trimming: 0 bases; junction bases outside the gene matches: 5. Looked up from germline, CDR1 is SGDLS and CDR2 is YYNGEE. The CDR3 contains 16 residues. For the CDR3, the DNA is TGTGCCAGCAGCGTAACCAGGGGGCCCACTAACTATGGCTACACCTTC. It yields the protein CASSVTRGPTNYGYTF.

This chain links TRBV19 with TRBJ1-2, with 8 bases lining up with TRBD1. CDR1 and CDR2 (germline): LNHDA, SQIVND (reference sequence). Trimming cost V 5 bases and J 3 bases; bases outside gene matches: 11. The CDR3 totals 16 residues. The CDR3 reads CASSRTAGQVDYGYTF. The CDR3 DNA sequence: TGTGCCAGTAGTCGAACAGCGGGACAGGTGGACTATGGCTACACCTTC. Drawing the rest from reference TRBV19 and TRBJ1-2, the complete variable domain is DGGITQSPKYLFRKEGQNVTLSCEQNLNHDAMYWYRQDPGQGLRLIYYSQIVNDFQKGDIAEGYSVSREKKESFPLTVTSAQKNPTAFYLCASSRTAGQVDYGYTFGSGTRLTVV.

The gene calls are TRBV5-4 and TRBJ2-1, with TRBD2 matching 12 bases. The CDR3 runs 15 residues. Germline V CDR1 and CDR2: SGHNT, YYREEE (reference sequence). Losses at the gene ends were 0 bases for V and 9 bases for J; bases not matched to a gene: 4. The CDR3 DNA reads as TGTGCCAGCAGCTTGGAGACTAGCGGGAGAGGTGAGCAGTTCTTC. Its translation is CASSLETSGRGEQFF.

This sequence joins TRBV18 and TRBJ2-3, with 8 bases fitting TRBD2. From germline, CDR1 is KGHSH and CDR2 LQKENI. CDR3 length: 16 residues. With 8 bases clipped from V and 4 bases from J, the junction kept 14 bases outside the gene matches. CDR3 sequence reads: CASSKTGTSSPDTQYF. In nucleotides, the CDR3 is TGTGCCAGCAGCAAAACCGGGACTAGTTCGCCAGATACGCAGTATTTT.

This chain joins TRBV2 and TRBJ1-6, with 9 nucleotides matching TRBD1. Germline lookup yields CDR1 SNHLY and CDR2 FYNNEI. There are 16 residues in the CDR3. V lost 1 base and J lost 7; bases outside the gene matches: 5. In DNA form, the CDR3 reads TGTGCCAGCAGTGAAGGATTCGACAGGGGGAATTCACCCCTCCACTTT. Residues: CASSEGFDRGNSPLHF. Full variable domain (rest looked up from reference TRBV2 and TRBJ1-6): EPEVTQTPSHQVTQMGQEVILRCVPISNHLYFYWYRQILGQKVEFLVSFYNNEISEKSEIFDDQFSVERPDGSNFTLKIRSTKLEDSAMYFCASSEGFDRGNSPLHFGNGTRLTVT.

The chain has TRBV29-1 and TRBJ2-7; D is possibly TRBD2 (5 bases). Germline V gene data show CDR1 as SQVTM and CDR2 as ANQGSEA. Trimming took 4 bases from V and 6 from J, leaving 16 bases between them. The CDR3 loop spans 13 amino acids. The CDR3 DNA reads as TGCAGCGTTGCGGTGCTAGCAAGCGCCGAGCAGTACTTC. Its translation: CSVAVLASAEQYF.

This sequence joins TRBV10-2 and TRBJ2-2; TRBD1 is a possible D gene (6 bases). V was shortened by 2 bases and J by 7 bases, with 8 bases between the two germline ends. The CDR3 is 13 amino acids. Germline V gives CDR1 WSHSY, CDR2 SAAADI. CDR3 DNA sequence: TGCGCCAGCAGTGAGACGGACAGCGGGGAGCTGTTTTTT. Protein sequence: CASSETDSGELFF.

The chain uses TRBV19 and TRBJ2-5, with a tentative D call TRBD2 (7 bases). The ends were cut back, 3 bases at V and 4 bases at J, with 18 bases in the middle. In germline, CDR1 is LNHDA, CDR2 SQIVND (reference sequence). This CDR3 has 16 residues. The CDR3 region has the DNA TGTGCCAGTAGTATGGGACTACAGGGAAATGGAGAGACCCAGTACTTC. Residues: CASSMGLQGNGETQYF.

The gene calls are TRBV5-6 and TRBJ2-1; TRBD2 aligns across 11 bases. Trimming took 4 bases from V and 7 from J; bases not matched to a gene: 7. Per the germline V gene, CDR1 is SGHDT and CDR2 is YYEEEE. The CDR3 covers 15 residues. This CDR3 is CASSKALAGVNEQFF. For the CDR3, the DNA is TGTGCCAGCAGCAAGGCACTAGCGGGAGTGAATGAGCAGTTCTTC. Supplemented by reference TRBV5-6 and TRBJ2-1, the full variable domain reads DAGVTQSPTHLIKTRGQQVTLRCSPKSGHDTVSWYQQALGQGPQFIFQYYEEEERQRGNFPDRFSGHQFPNYSSELNVNALLLGDSALYLCASSKALAGVNEQFFGPGTRLTVL.

V usage is TRBV25-1 and J usage is TRBJ1-2; D gene ambiguous. V lost 4 bases to trimming and J lost 7 bases, with 7 bases between them. In germline, CDR1 is MGHDK, CDR2 SYGVNS. This CDR3 is built from 11 residues. CDR3 amino acids: CASSGTPGYTF. For the CDR3, the DNA is TGTGCCAGCAGTGGAACACCTGGCTACACCTTC.

The rearrangement joins TRBV12-5 to TRBJ2-1; maybe TRBD2 (5 bases). Germline CDR1 and CDR2: LGHNT and FRNRAP. V gave up 7 bases and J gave up 9 bases, with 19 bases separating them. This CDR3 region has 14 residues. The CDR3 loop reads CASARGSLEREQFF. The CDR3 coding sequence is TGTGCTAGTGCCCGAGGGTCCCTAGAACGTGAGCAGTTCTTC.

The chain is built from TRBV4-3 and TRBJ2-6, with D uncertain. The ends were cut back, 1 base at V and 0 bases at J, with 10 bases in the middle. Germline V CDR1 and CDR2: LGHNA, YSLEER. The CDR3 loop spans 17 amino acids. Here the CDR3 reads CASSQVGEISGANVLTF. The DNA of the CDR3 is TGCGCCAGCAGCCAAGTGGGCGAAATCTCTGGGGCCAACGTCCTGACTTTC.

The sample holds one count of this clone. This chain links TRBV6-6 with TRBJ1-2, with 8 bases that match TRBD1. Germline V gene sequence: CDR1 MNHNY, CDR2 SVGAGI (reference sequence). The CDR3 is 16 residues long. V was pared by 8 bases and J by 8 bases, with 19 bases of the junction left unmatched. In nucleotides, the CDR3 is TGTGCCAGCGGATGGGAGCCGGGGACAGGAGCGAGAGGCTACACCTTC. Encoded protein: CASGWEPGTGARGYTF.

This chain connects TRBV15 to TRBJ1-2; D is undetermined. Between the trimmed V and J ends, which lost 4 bases and 4 bases, there was a span of 16 bases. Per germline, CDR1 LNHNV and CDR2 YYDKDF (reference sequence). The CDR3 extends over 15 amino acids. The CDR3 DNA follows: TGTGCCACCAGCATCATAGACGCGGGAAGCTATGGCTACACCTTC. Protein product: CATSIIDAGSYGYTF.

This chain connects TRBV7-9 to TRBJ2-3; 9 bases line up with TRBD2. Germline CDR1 reads SEHNR; CDR2 reads FQNEAQ (reference sequence). With 5 bases clipped from V and 4 bases from J, the junction kept 10 bases outside the gene matches. The CDR3 consists of 16 residues. CDR3 nucleotides: TGTGCCAGCAGCGTACGACTAAGCGGGGGGTCAGATACGCAGTATTTT. Translation gives CASSVRLSGGSDTQYF.

CDR3 nucleotide sequence: TGTGCCAGCAGCCCAGGGACAGCCACTGAAGCTTTCTTT. It is translated as CASSPGTATEAFF. J is TRBJ1-1 and V is TRBV7-3; TRBD1 agrees at 7 bases. Per germline, CDR1 SGHTA and CDR2 FQGTGA. The junction had 4 bases not matched to a gene; V was cut back by 5 bases and J by 4 bases. The CDR3 is 13 amino acids.

V and J are TRBV6-1 and TRBJ2-4; possibly TRBD1 for D (5 bases). The germline gives CDR1 MNHNS, CDR2 SASEGT. Trimming left V 0 bases short and J 0 bases short, with 12 bases between. The CDR3 is 17 residues long. The CDR3 DNA reads TGTGCCAGCAGTGAAGCAGGGGCCCTAATAGCCAAAAACATTCAGTACTTC. This sequence encodes CASSEAGALIAKNIQYF.

The rearrangement links TRBV25-1 to TRBJ2-2, with 12 bases that match TRBD1. The CDR3 runs to 17 residues. The germline V gene encodes CDR1 MGHDK and CDR2 SYGVNS. V shed 4 bases and J 6 bases; nucleotides not matched to a gene: 9. This CDR3 is CASSGSRDRGHSGELFF. The CDR3 region has the DNA TGTGCCAGCAGTGGGTCCCGGGACAGGGGGCATTCCGGGGAGCTGTTTTTT.

V usage is TRBV10-3 and J usage is TRBJ2-2; no reliable D call. The V end lost 2 bases, the J end lost 8 bases, and 9 bases lay between the germline ends. The CDR3 is 13 residues long. Germline-derived CDR1 and CDR2 are ENHRY and SYGVKD. CDR3 protein: CAISEMAVGELFF. CDR3 sequence (DNA): TGTGCCATCAGTGAGATGGCTGTAGGGGAGCTGTTTTTT.